The 5 T cell receptor beta chains given below trace back to one sample, sequenced in a study of cytomegalovirus exposure and HLA in healthy donors. The primer mix had 60 Vbeta and 13 Jbeta primers. TCRdb's table, derived via immunoSEQ multiplex PCR, lists solely in-frame clones and lacks some. The sample has about 150,000 clones; 76% are singletons. The specimen was PBMCs. The receptor source for this set is a woman aged 40 to 49 in good health and CMV-seronegative.

V usage is TRBV4-1 and J usage is TRBJ2-3, with 7 bases identical to TRBD1. The germline V gene encodes CDR1 MGHRA and CDR2 YSYEKL. The V gene end was trimmed by 4 bases and the J gene end by 4 bases; junction bases not matched to a gene: 11. The CDR3 consists of 16 residues. The CDR3 nucleotides read TGCGCCAGCAGCCTCTGGACAGCAGGGGGATCAGATACGCAGTATTTT. It specifies CASSLWTAGGSDTQYF.

In DNA, the CDR3 is TGTGCCAGCAGCTTGAGGCGTTGGGAGCAGTACTTC. Translated, it gives CASSLRRWEQYF. This chain links TRBV7-2 with TRBJ2-7; D is uncertain. CDR3 size: 12 residues. V lost 3 bases to trimming and J lost 7 bases, with 10 bases between them. CDR1 and CDR2 from the germline V gene are SGHTA and FQGNSA. Complete variable domain (other parts from reference TRBV7-2 and TRBJ2-7): GAGVSQSPSNKVTEKGKDVELRCDPISGHTALYWYRQSLGQGLEFLIYFQGNSAPDKSGLPSDRFSAERTGGSVSTLTIQRTQQEDSAVYLCASSLRRWEQYFGPGTRLTVT.

This clone was observed a handful of times. The chain carries TRBV6-6 and TRBJ2-7; a possible D gene is TRBD1 (8 bases). The CDR3 contains 15 residues. Looked up from germline, CDR1 is MNHNY and CDR2 is SVGAGI (reference sequence). V was cut by 8 bases and J by 3 bases, with 20 bases left in between. Here the CDR3 reads CASCRGGTGNYEQYF. CDR3 DNA sequence: TGTGCCAGCTGCAGGGGAGGGACAGGAAACTACGAGCAGTACTTC.

This clone occurred a few times. The genes are TRBV30 and TRBJ1-2; D perhaps matches TRBD1 (6 bases). This CDR3 spans 15 amino acids. Germline lookup yields CDR1 GTSNPN and CDR2 SVGIG (reference sequence). V was shortened by 0 bases and J by 1 base, with 12 bases between the two germline ends. The CDR3 DNA sequence: TGTGCCTGGAGTGTCGCCCGACAGGTTAACTATGGCTACACCTTC. Its translation is CAWSVARQVNYGYTF.

The chain couples TRBV2 to TRBJ1-2; 10 bases line up with TRBD1. Germline CDR1 is SNHLY and CDR2 is FYNNEI. This CDR3 comprises 14 residues. V shed 8 bases, J shed 2 bases, and the junction held 5 bases outside the gene matches. CDR3 protein: CASPGQGENYGYTF. The CDR3 DNA follows: TGTGCCAGCCCTGGACAGGGGGAAAACTATGGCTACACCTTC.